This is a list of T cell receptor beta chains from one sample in a study of human T cells and chemical hapten exposure. TCRdb called the RACE reads again in MiXCR, with one record for every CDR3 protein. Of a few hundred thousand distinct CDR3 sequences in the sample, about 7.7% were seen once. Sequencing used whole blood, obtained in connection with sensitization to the hapten diphenylcyclopropenone (DPC). These receptors were collected from a man between 18 and 35 years old with alopecia areata. Some clones in this sample may be carry-over from other donors' samples. CDR3s include the opening cysteine and the closing phenylalanine or tryptophan. Each record gives: D gene, clone size, J gene, V gene, CDR3 DNA, CDR3 protein. D genes are given only for firm matches. Some rows have no size entry. The others give once, few or many, or a class for an expanded clone.

D gene: -; clone size: -; J gene: TRBJ2-2; V gene: TRBV20-1; CDR3 DNA: TGCAGTGCTAGTAGACAGGAGAACACCGGGGAGCTGTTTTTT; CDR3 protein: CSASRQENTGELFF
D gene: TRBD2; clone size: -; J gene: TRBJ2-2; V gene: TRBV6-5; CDR3 DNA: TGTGCCAGCAGTTACTCAACCCCCATAGCGGGGGGGCCTAGGACCGGGGAGCTGTTTTTT; CDR3 protein: CASSYSTPIAGGPRTGELFF
D gene: -; clone size: many; J gene: TRBJ2-7; V gene: TRBV28; CDR3 DNA: TGTGCCAGCAGCCCCCGTTTGAGGAGCGGCTCCTACGAGCAGTACTTC; CDR3 protein: CASSPRLRSGSYEQYF
D gene: TRBD1; clone size: many; J gene: TRBJ1-1; V gene: TRBV28; CDR3 DNA: TGTGCCAGCAGTTTAAACACAGGGGAGAACACTGAAGCTTTCTTT; CDR3 protein: CASSLNTGENTEAFF
D gene: -; clone size: few; J gene: TRBJ2-3; V gene: TRBV12-2; CDR3 DNA: TGTGCAAGTCGCTTAGCCCCATCAGATACGCAGTATTTT; CDR3 protein: CASRLAPSDTQYF
D gene: -; clone size: -; J gene: TRBJ1-1; V gene: TRBV7-3; CDR3 DNA: TGTGTCAGCAGCTCAAATTCGGGAACCGGGAACACTGAAGCTTTCTTT; CDR3 protein: CVSSSNSGTGNTEAFF
D gene: -; clone size: -; J gene: TRBJ2-7; V gene: TRBV18; CDR3 DNA: TGTGCCAGCTCACCGAGCGGGTCCCCGGTGACCGAGCAGTACTTC; CDR3 protein: CASSPSGSPVTEQYF
D gene: TRBD1; clone size: few; J gene: TRBJ2-7; V gene: TRBV29-1; CDR3 DNA: TGCAGCGTTGGGACAGGGGGCGCGGAGGAGACCTACGAGCAGTACTTC; CDR3 protein: CSVGTGGAEETYEQYF
D gene: -; clone size: few; J gene: TRBJ1-1; V gene: TRBV5-5; CDR3 DNA: TGTGCCAGCAGCTTGGCCCGGGGGCGTAGCTCCGAAGCTTTCTTT; CDR3 protein: CASSLARGRSSEAFF
D gene: -; clone size: many; J gene: TRBJ1-2; V gene: TRBV7-9; CDR3 DNA: TGTGCCAGCAGCTTGACCTATGGCTACACCTTC; CDR3 protein: CASSLTYGYTF
D gene: -; clone size: few; J gene: TRBJ1-1; V gene: TRBV29-1; CDR3 DNA: TGCAGCTATACCACAGGAATGGGTTCTGAAGCTTTCTTT; CDR3 protein: CSYTTGMGSEAFF
D gene: -; clone size: -; J gene: TRBJ2-5; V gene: TRBV9; CDR3 DNA: TGTGCCAGCAGCGTAGGAGGAACTCAAGAGACCCAGTACTTC; CDR3 protein: CASSVGGTQETQYF
D gene: -; clone size: many; J gene: TRBJ1-5; V gene: TRBV28; CDR3 DNA: TGTGCCAGCAGTTTGTTCCAGGGTAGCAATCAGCCCCAGCATTTT; CDR3 protein: CASSLFQGSNQPQHF
D gene: TRBD2; clone size: -; J gene: TRBJ2-3; V gene: TRBV12-3/TRBV12-4; CDR3 DNA: TGTGCCAGCAGTTTGGTGAATAGCGGGGGGGATACGCAGTATTTT; CDR3 protein: CASSLVNSGGDTQYF
D gene: TRBD1; clone size: many; J gene: TRBJ1-5; V gene: TRBV5-5; CDR3 DNA: TGTGCCAGCAGCTCTACAGGGGGTCGAGGCAATCAGCCCCAGCATTTT; CDR3 protein: CASSSTGGRGNQPQHF
D gene: -; clone size: many; J gene: TRBJ1-3; V gene: TRBV9; CDR3 DNA: TGTGCCAGCAGCGCAAGCGGGCGGGCGGCTGGAAACACCATATATTTT; CDR3 protein: CASSASGRAAGNTIYF
D gene: -; clone size: -; J gene: TRBJ1-2; V gene: TRBV10-3; CDR3 DNA: TGTGCCATCAGTGGCGGTCACTATGGCTACACCTTC; CDR3 protein: CAISGGHYGYTF
D gene: -; clone size: few; J gene: TRBJ1-4; V gene: TRBV7-8; CDR3 DNA: TGTGCCAGCAGCTTAAGGGGGGAGGATGAAAAACTGTTTTTT; CDR3 protein: CASSLRGEDEKLFF
D gene: -; clone size: few; J gene: TRBJ2-1; V gene: TRBV18; CDR3 DNA: TGTGCCAGCTCACCGTCCACAGTGGGCAATGAGCAGTTCTTC; CDR3 protein: CASSPSTVGNEQFF
D gene: -; clone size: many; J gene: TRBJ1-1; V gene: TRBV18; CDR3 DNA: TGTGCCAGCTCACCGTCGGGTGCAAACACTGAAGCTTTCTTT; CDR3 protein: CASSPSGANTEAFF
D gene: -; clone size: many; J gene: TRBJ2-7; V gene: TRBV20-1; CDR3 DNA: TGCAGTGGCGGCAGGGACTACGAGCAGTACTTC; CDR3 protein: CSGGRDYEQYF
D gene: TRBD1; clone size: few; J gene: TRBJ1-6; V gene: TRBV11-2; CDR3 DNA: TGTGCCAGCAGCTTACAGGGGGACAGAGGGGGTTTCTCCTATAATTCACCCCTCCACTTT; CDR3 protein: CASSLQGDRGGFSYNSPLHF
D gene: -; clone size: many; J gene: TRBJ1-3; V gene: TRBV25-1; CDR3 DNA: TGTGCCAGCAGTGACAGGGTAGCTGGAAACACCATATATTTT; CDR3 protein: CASSDRVAGNTIYF